What follows are 18 T cell receptor beta chains derived from one specimen sequenced in a study of T cell responses to AZD1222 COVID-19 vaccine. Profiling relied on immunoSEQ multiplex PCR, and the TCRdb table lists in-frame clones only, not all of them. The table records approximately 140,000 clones, approximately 94% of them present only once. The sample was peripheral blood, taken on day 0 of AZD1222 vaccination. These receptors were taken from an adult in good health.

V is TRBV29-1 and J is TRBJ2-4; D perhaps matches TRBD1 (5 bases). The CDR3 is 14 amino acids. The V and J ends lost 4 bases and 2 bases respectively, with 12 bases between them. The germline gives CDR1 SQVTM, CDR2 ANQGSEA. For the CDR3, the DNA is TGCAGCGTTGCTAAGGGGCGGACCAAAAACATTCAGTACTTC. Its protein is CSVAKGRTKNIQYF.

J is TRBJ2-1 and V is TRBV3-1 (or the pseudogene TRBV3-2); perhaps TRBD2 as D (5 bases). CDR3 size: 14 residues. V was clipped by 0 bases and J by 9 bases, with 12 bases between them. Germline lookup yields CDR1 LGHDT and CDR2 YNNKEL (reference sequence). The CDR3 spells CASSQEGYGGEQFF. DNA of the CDR3: TGTGCCAGCAGCCAAGAGGGATATGGAGGTGAGCAGTTCTTC.

V usage is TRBV11-3 and J usage is TRBJ2-7; 12 nucleotides line up with TRBD1. Germline CDR1 is SGHNT and CDR2 is YENEEA. The length of the CDR3 is 14 residues. Losses at the gene ends were 5 bases for V and 5 bases for J; bases not matched to a gene: 4. This CDR3 reads CASSPGQGAHEQYF. CDR3 sequence (DNA): TGTGCCAGCAGCCCGGGACAGGGGGCCCACGAGCAGTACTTC.

This chain uses TRBV5-1 with TRBJ1-2; D remains ambiguous. Trimming left V 1 base short and J 4 bases short, with 8 bases between. The CDR3 extends over 13 amino acids. The V gene's germline CDR1 is SGHRS and CDR2 YFSETQ. The CDR3 reads CASSLFVGYGYTF. The CDR3 coding sequence is TGCGCCAGCAGCTTGTTTGTCGGCTATGGCTACACCTTC.

The chain is built from TRBV3-1 (or the pseudogene TRBV3-2) and TRBJ1-5, with D possibly matching TRBD1 (5 bases). Germline V gene lookup returns CDR1 LGHDT and CDR2 YNNKEL (reference sequence). This CDR3 comprises 15 residues. With 0 bases removed from V and 3 bases from J, the gap between germline ends came to 9 bases. CDR3 sequence reads: CASSQDEGPNQPQHF. For the CDR3, the DNA is TGTGCCAGCAGCCAAGATGAGGGGCCCAATCAGCCCCAGCATTTT.

The chain employs TRBV6-4 and TRBJ1-4, with a weak D call TRBD1 (6 bases). CDR1 is MRHNA, CDR2 SNTAGT, per germline. This CDR3 spans 20 amino acids. V was cut by 7 bases and J by 2 bases, with 29 bases left in between. The CDR3 nucleotides are TGTGCCAGCAACTTCGGTGGGGGACCGAAAGGGGGTTCGACTAATGAAAAACTGTTTTTT. Translated: CASNFGGGPKGGSTNEKLFF.

This chain links TRBV5-1 with TRBJ2-1; D could derive from TRBD1 or TRBD2 (6 bases each). This CDR3 has 18 amino acids. Trimming shortened V by 7 bases and J by 3 bases, and 26 bases separated the two germline ends. In germline, CDR1 is SGHRS, CDR2 YFSETQ. DNA for the CDR3: TGCGCCAGCGCCCCGAGGGGGGCGGGAACGGTAGTCTACAATGAGCAGTTCTTC. As protein: CASAPRGAGTVVYNEQFF.

The chain couples TRBV6-1 to TRBJ2-7; D remains unclear. Per germline, CDR1 MNHNS and CDR2 SASEGT. Trimming shortened V by 3 bases and J by 4 bases, and 16 bases separated the two germline ends. This CDR3 region has 15 residues. The CDR3 DNA is TGTGCCAGCAGTGAGGCCTCTCCGAACGCTTACGAGCAGTACTTC. Its protein is CASSEASPNAYEQYF.

This clone was seen more than once but under ten times. This chain links TRBV6-4 with TRBJ2-6; 8 positions match TRBD1. CDR1 MRHNA and CDR2 SNTAGT come from the germline V gene. V was clipped by 4 bases and J by 2 bases; unmatched bases: 4. The CDR3 length is 16 residues. The CDR3: CASSGSGGAGANVLTF. For the CDR3, the DNA is TGTGCCAGCAGTGGTTCAGGGGGCGCTGGGGCCAACGTCCTGACTTTC.

This clone was detected once. This chain links TRBV24-1 with TRBJ2-1; 7 bases line up with TRBD2. The V gene end was trimmed by 8 bases and the J gene end by 10 bases; junction bases not matched to a gene: 7. The CDR3 covers 12 residues. CDR1 is KGHDR, CDR2 SFDVKD, per germline. The DNA of the CDR3 is TGTGCCACCACCCCGTGGGAGGGCGAGCAGTTCTTC. Translating gives CATTPWEGEQFF.

The rearrangement links TRBV10-1 to TRBJ2-3, with 7 bases fitting TRBD1. Per germline, CDR1 WNHNN and CDR2 SYGVQD (reference sequence). There are 16 residues in the CDR3. The V segment lost 5 bases and the J segment 6 bases; nucleotides outside the gene matches: 14. In DNA, the CDR3 is TGCGCCAGCAGTTCCGACAGGGCAGAAGCTAGGGATACGCAGTATTTT. Translating gives CASSSDRAEARDTQYF.

V gene TRBV3-1 (or the pseudogene TRBV3-2) combines with J gene TRBJ2-7; 8 bases align to TRBD2. The junction had 11 bases not matched to a gene; V was cut back by 8 bases and J by 2 bases. The length of the CDR3 is 15 residues. Germline CDR1 reads LGHDT; CDR2 reads YNNKEL (reference sequence). Here the CDR3 DNA reads TGTGCCAGCGGACTGACTAGCGATGGACCCTACGAGCAGTACTTC. Its translation: CASGLTSDGPYEQYF.

The CDR3 coding sequence is TGTGCCAGTAGGCTGGACTTCGCTGAAGCTTTCTTT. Translation: CASRLDFAEAFF. The chain links TRBV19 to TRBJ1-1; D uncertain. The CDR3 length is 12 residues. V lost 6 bases, J lost 6 bases, and 11 bases lay in between. CDR1 and CDR2 from the germline V gene are LNHDA and SQIVND (reference sequence).

This clone was found once. The CDR3 DNA reads TGTGCCAGCAGCGTAAGCTTTAGCGGGGGTCAAAACATTCAGTACTTC. Translating gives CASSVSFSGGQNIQYF. V usage is TRBV9 and J usage is TRBJ2-4; 9 bases line up with TRBD2. The junction had 7 bases not matched to a gene; V was cut back by 1 base and J by 5 bases. Per the germline V gene, CDR1 is SGDLS and CDR2 is YYNGEE. The CDR3 consists of 16 residues.

V usage is TRBV18 and J usage is TRBJ1-1; D not certain. There are 14 residues in the CDR3. V lost 9 bases and J 4 bases, leaving 18 bases between the germline ends. From germline, CDR1 is KGHSH and CDR2 LQKENI. The CDR3 here is CASSPTQTLTEAFF. CDR3 bases: TGTGCCAGTTCGCCCACACAGACTCTCACTGAAGCTTTCTTT.

The rearrangement joins TRBV6-2 or TRBV6-3 to TRBJ2-1; 8 bases align to TRBD2. V lost 5 bases, J lost 5 bases, and 8 bases stayed unmatched. CDR1 and CDR2 from the germline V gene are MNHEY and SVGEGT. The CDR3 runs to 15 residues. This CDR3 is CASSTQGLVHNEQFF. CDR3 coding DNA: TGTGCCAGCAGTACCCAGGGACTAGTCCACAATGAGCAGTTCTTC.

The V and J genes are TRBV18 and TRBJ2-7, with D possibly TRBD1 on 5 matching bases. Germline V gives CDR1 KGHSH, CDR2 LQKENI. This CDR3 has 15 residues. Trimming removed 6 bases at V and 2 bases at J, with 17 bases between. CDR3 in amino acids: CASSQKERGPYEQYF. The CDR3 DNA follows: TGTGCCAGCTCGCAAAAGGAAAGGGGCCCCTACGAGCAGTACTTC.

The rearrangement links TRBV5-6 to TRBJ1-1; tentatively, D is TRBD1 (6 bases). CDR3 size: 13 residues. V lost 2 bases, J lost 8 bases, and 13 bases lay in between. CDR1 and CDR2 from the germline V gene are SGHDT and YYEEEE. The CDR3 protein is CASSLQGRSEAFF. As DNA, the CDR3 is TGTGCCAGCAGCTTACAGGGAAGGTCAGAAGCTTTCTTT.